A selection of T cell receptor beta chains follows, all from one sample in a study of pediatric ulcerative colitis. The table came from immunoSEQ multiplex PCR; TCRdb's copy has only in-frame clones and leaves some out. The sample shows 40,000 to 60,000 clones, 78% of them seen only once. Specimen: gut tissue. These receptors all stem from a girl aged 10-17 years with moderate ulcerative colitis. The CDR3 runs from the conserved cysteine through the conserved F or W. A D gene is named only where the DNA matches it firmly. The size field is filled for only some rows; it gives once, few, many or a size class.

>TRBV6-6|.|TRBJ1-5|few
CASSYRREGDNQPQHF
TGTGCCAGCAGTTACAGGCGGGAGGGGGACAATCAGCCCCAGCATTTT
>TRBV5-1|.|TRBJ2-1|few
CASSQGFGELDEQFF
TGCGCCAGCAGCCAGGGGTTTGGTGAGCTGGATGAGCAGTTCTTC
>TRBV6-6|.|TRBJ1-1|.
CASSSRGSEAFF
TGTGCCAGCAGTTCGCGAGGCAGTGAAGCTTTCTTT
>TRBV5-1|.|TRBJ2-4|few
CASAAGARGNIQYF
TGCGCCAGCGCCGCGGGGGCCCGGGGAAACATTCAGTACTTC
>TRBV7-2|.|TRBJ2-3|.
CASSPSWVTDTQYF
TGTGCCAGCAGCCCTAGCTGGGTTACAGATACGCAGTATTTT
>TRBV7-9|TRBD2|TRBJ2-1|.
CASSPGLAGGIEQFF
TGTGCCAGCAGCCCAGGACTAGCGGGGGGAATTGAGCAGTTCTTC
>TRBV9|.|TRBJ2-1|.
CASSLNSYGNEQFF
TGTGCCAGCAGCCTTAACTCATATGGGAATGAGCAGTTCTTC
>TRBV7-7|TRBD2|TRBJ2-5|.
CASSLEAGGETQYF
TGTGCCAGCAGCTTAGAAGCGGGAGGAGAGACCCAGTACTTC
>TRBV19|.|TRBJ2-7|.
CASSRGGTYEQYF
TGTGCCAGTAGCAGGGGAGGGACCTACGAGCAGTACTTC
>TRBV5-1|.|TRBJ1-4|.
CASSLGGTEKLFF
TGCGCCAGCAGCTTGGGGGGGACTGAAAAACTGTTTTTT
>TRBV4-1|TRBD2|TRBJ2-2|.
CASSQAWRGGHIGELFF
TGCGCCAGCAGCCAAGCTTGGCGGGGGGGCCACATCGGGGAGCTGTTTTTT
>TRBV15|TRBD2|TRBJ2-2|.
CATSREGLAVTGELFF
TGTGCCACCAGCAGAGAGGGACTAGCGGTCACCGGGGAGCTGTTTTTT
>TRBV6-6|.|TRBJ1-3|.
CASSYFPRDKGIYF
TGTGCCAGCAGTTACTTCCCCCGGGACAAGGGAATATATTTT
>TRBV18|.|TRBJ1-1|few
CASSPTPGMNTEAFF
TGTGCCAGCTCACCCACACCGGGGATGAACACTGAAGCTTTCTTT
>TRBV6-5|.|TRBJ2-7|.
CASRPLRGQNYEQYF
TGTGCCAGCAGACCGCTCCGGGGACAAAACTACGAGCAGTACTTC
>TRBV7-2|.|TRBJ2-2|.
CASSLGHTGELFF
TGTGCCAGCAGCTTAGGGCACACCGGGGAGCTGTTTTTT
>TRBV6-5|TRBD1|TRBJ2-7|.
CASSRLGQGPGEQYF
TGTGCCAGCAGTCGTTTGGGACAGGGGCCTGGCGAGCAGTACTTC
>TRBV4-2|TRBD1|TRBJ1-1|.
CASSQGGQGGTEAFF
TGTGCCAGCAGCCAAGGGGGACAGGGAGGAACTGAAGCTTTCTTT
>TRBV30|TRBD2|TRBJ2-1|.
CAWRGRFGRERTYNEQFF
TGTGCCTGGAGGGGGCGGTTCGGGCGGGAGAGGACCTACAATGAGCAGTTCTTC
>TRBV18|.|TRBJ2-7|once
CASSQQISEQYF
TGTGCCAGCTCGCAACAAATCAGCGAGCAGTACTTC
>TRBV10-3|TRBD2|TRBJ2-5|few
CAISGTSGEETQYF
TGTGCCATCAGCGGGACTAGCGGAGAAGAGACCCAGTACTTC
>TRBV5-1|.|TRBJ1-1|.
CASSWVNEDTEAFF
TGCGCCAGCAGCTGGGTAAACGAGGACACTGAAGCTTTCTTT
>TRBV27|TRBD1|TRBJ2-7|.
CASAPQRGLSYEQYF
TGTGCCAGCGCCCCCCAAAGGGGGCTCTCCTACGAGCAGTACTTC
>TRBV11-2|.|TRBJ1-5|.
CASSLAGGGNQPQHF
TGTGCCAGCAGCTTAGCGGGGGGCGGCAATCAGCCCCAGCATTTT
>TRBV6-5|TRBD1|TRBJ1-2|.
CASSRDRDYGYTF
TGTGCCAGCAGCCGTGACAGGGACTATGGCTACACCTTC
>TRBV15|TRBD1|TRBJ2-1|.
CATSREDRGLNEQFF
TGTGCCACCAGCAGGGAGGACAGGGGGCTTAATGAGCAGTTCTTC
>TRBV15|.|TRBJ2-1|.
CATSRGGADYNNEQFF
TGTGCCACCAGCAGAGGAGGAGCGGACTACAACAATGAGCAGTTCTTC
>TRBV7-5|.|TRBJ2-5|.
CARSFRLRAPQETQYF
TGTGCCAGAAGCTTCCGACTTAGGGCACCCCAAGAGACCCAGTACTTC
>TRBV4-2|TRBD1|TRBJ1-2|.
CASSQERDRAYGYTF
TGTGCCAGCAGCCAAGAAAGGGACAGGGCTTATGGCTACACCTTC
>TRBV4-3|.|TRBJ1-6|few
CASSQDRDSPLHF
TGCGCCAGCAGCCAAGACAGGGATTCACCCCTCCACTTT
>TRBV7-2|.|TRBJ1-2|.
CASSLAYRVRRARRGGYTF
.
>TRBV14|.|TRBJ1-2|.
CASSQMDRYGYTF
TGTGCCAGCAGCCAGATGGACCGCTATGGCTACACCTTC
>TRBV5-1|.|TRBJ1-3|.
CASSLGRSGNTIYF
TGCGCCAGCAGCTTGGGGCGCTCTGGAAACACCATATATTTT
>TRBV28|TRBD2|TRBJ2-3|.
CASSPPRLAGSTDTQYF
TGTGCCAGCAGTCCTCCGAGACTAGCGGGAAGCACAGATACGCAGTATTTT
>TRBV11-2|.|TRBJ2-1|.
CASSLANGINNEQFF
TGTGCCAGCAGCCTAGCCAACGGGATAAACAATGAGCAGTTCTTC
>TRBV19|.|TRBJ1-1|.
CASRMSLMNTEAFF
TGTGCCAGTAGAATGAGTCTCATGAACACTGAAGCTTTCTTT
>TRBV6-1|TRBD1|TRBJ1-5|.
CASSENTGVYQPQHF
TGTGCCAGCAGCGAAAATACAGGGGTCTATCAGCCCCAGCATTTT
>TRBV9|.|TRBJ2-3|.
CASSVGTTSSTDTQYF
TGTGCCAGCAGCGTAGGGACTACCTCTAGCACAGATACGCAGTATTTT
>TRBV30|TRBD1|TRBJ1-1|.
CAWREVRGDLNTEAFF
TGTGCCTGGAGGGAGGTCAGGGGGGATCTGAACACTGAAGCTTTCTTT